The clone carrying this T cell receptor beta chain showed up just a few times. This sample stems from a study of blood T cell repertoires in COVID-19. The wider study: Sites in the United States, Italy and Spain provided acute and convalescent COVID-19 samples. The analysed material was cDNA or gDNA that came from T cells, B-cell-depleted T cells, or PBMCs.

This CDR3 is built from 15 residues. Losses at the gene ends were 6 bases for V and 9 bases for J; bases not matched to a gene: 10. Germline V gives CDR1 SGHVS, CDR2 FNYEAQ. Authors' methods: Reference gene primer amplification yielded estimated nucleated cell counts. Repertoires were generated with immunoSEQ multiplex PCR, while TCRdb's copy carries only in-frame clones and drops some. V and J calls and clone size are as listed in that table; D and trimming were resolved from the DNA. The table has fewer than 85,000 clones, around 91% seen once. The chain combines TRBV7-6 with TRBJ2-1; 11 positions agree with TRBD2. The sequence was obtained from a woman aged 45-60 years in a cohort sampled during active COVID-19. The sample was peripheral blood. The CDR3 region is CASSTTSGRAGEQFF. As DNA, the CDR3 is TGTGCCAGCAGTACCACTAGCGGGAGAGCGGGTGAGCAGTTCTTC.